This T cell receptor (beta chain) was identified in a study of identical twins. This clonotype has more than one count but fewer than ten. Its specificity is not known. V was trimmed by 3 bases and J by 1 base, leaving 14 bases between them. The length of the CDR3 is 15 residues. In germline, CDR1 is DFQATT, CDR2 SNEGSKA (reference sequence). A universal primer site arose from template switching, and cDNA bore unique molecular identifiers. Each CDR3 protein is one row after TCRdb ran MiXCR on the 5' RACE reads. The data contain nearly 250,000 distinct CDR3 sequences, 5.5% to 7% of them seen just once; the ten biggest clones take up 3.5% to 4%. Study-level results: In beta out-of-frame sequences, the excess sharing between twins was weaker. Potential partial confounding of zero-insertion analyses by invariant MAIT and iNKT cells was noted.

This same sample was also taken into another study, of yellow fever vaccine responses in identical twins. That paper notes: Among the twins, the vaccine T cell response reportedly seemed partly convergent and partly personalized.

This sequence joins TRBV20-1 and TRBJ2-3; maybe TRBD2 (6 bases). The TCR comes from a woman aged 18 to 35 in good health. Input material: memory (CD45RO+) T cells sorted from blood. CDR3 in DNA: TGCAGTGCTAGTTTTCTCCAGCGGGGCACAGATACGCAGTATTTT. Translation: CSASFLQRGTDTQYF.